These 12 T cell receptor beta chains share one sample of origin, sequenced in a study of blood T cell repertoires in COVID-19. Sequenced by immunoSEQ multiplex PCR; TCRdb stores in-frame clones only, minus some. The table lists around 400,000 clones, roughly 90% of them singletons, with roughly 1.2% in the top ten. The source material was peripheral blood. The receptors here all came from a middle-aged man with acute or convalescent COVID-19.

The chain recombines TRBV5-4 with TRBJ2-3; TRBD2 matches at 13 bases. V lost 0 bases and J lost 4; bases outside the gene matches: 2. CDR3 length equals 16 residues. Germline V CDR1 and CDR2: SGHNT, YYREEE (reference sequence). The CDR3 bases are TGTGCCAGCAGCTTGGGGACTAGCGGGAGAGCAGATACGCAGTATTTT. It translates to CASSLGTSGRADTQYF.

This clone was seen a handful of times. V is TRBV9 and J is TRBJ1-3; D not certain. The CDR3 runs 13 residues. Germline CDR1 SGDLS, CDR2 YYNGEE. With 9 bases removed from V and 0 bases from J, the gap between germline ends came to 10 bases. CDR3 coding DNA: TGTGCCAACCGGAGGCTCTCTGGAAACACCATATATTTT. It is translated as CANRRLSGNTIYF.

Of note for this clone: A read error may account for a junction end that differs from germline. CDR3 residues: CASTLGQAWEYEQYF. The DNA of the CDR3 is TGTGCCAGCACCTTGGGACAGGCATGGGAGTACGAGCAGTACTTC. The chain recombines TRBV5-4 with TRBJ2-7; 8 positions match TRBD1. CDR1 is SGHNT and CDR2 is YYREEE in the germline V gene (reference sequence). This CDR3 is built from 15 residues.

The genes are TRBV6-5 and TRBJ1-1, with a possible D match to TRBD1 (5 bases). This CDR3 spans 15 amino acids. Trimming stripped 5 bases from V and 4 bases from J, with 17 bases between. Looked up from germline, CDR1 is MNHEY and CDR2 is SVGAGI. The CDR3 region has the DNA TGTGCCAGCAGTACCCGGGGGGGGTTTCGCACTGAAGCTTTCTTT. Its protein is CASSTRGGFRTEAFF.

This chain connects TRBV28 to TRBJ2-7, with D perhaps matching TRBD1 (6 bases). Germline lookup yields CDR1 MDHEN and CDR2 SYDVKM. CDR3 length: 13 amino acids. V was shortened by 5 bases and J by 2 bases, with 10 bases between the two germline ends. The CDR3 here is CASSDRFPYEQYF. In DNA form, the CDR3 reads TGTGCCAGCAGTGACAGGTTTCCCTACGAGCAGTACTTC.

There are a few counts of this clone. This sequence joins TRBV5-1 and TRBJ2-2, with 12 bases that match TRBD2. Per germline, CDR1 SGHRS and CDR2 YFSETQ. J lost 5 bases, V lost 7 bases, and 6 bases had no gene match. This CDR3 has 15 amino acids. The DNA for the CDR3 is TGCGCCAGCCTCTCGACTAGCGGGGGTACCGGGGAGCTGTTTTTT. Translating gives CASLSTSGGTGELFF.

The chain employs TRBV5-1 and TRBJ2-7; TRBD1 agrees at 7 bases. CDR3 size: 13 residues. The junction had 10 bases not matched to a gene; V was cut back by 1 base and J by 12 bases. Germline loops: CDR1 SGHRS, CDR2 YFSETQ. The CDR3, as DNA: TGCGCCAGCAGCTTGATAGAGGGGGCTATTGGGTACTTC. Amino acid sequence: CASSLIEGAIGYF.

This clone was seen more than once but under ten times. This sequence joins TRBV11-3 and TRBJ2-7, with D perhaps matching TRBD1 (5 bases). CDR1 and CDR2 from the germline V gene are SGHNT and YENEEA. CDR3 length: 13 residues. Trimming removed 3 bases at V and 8 bases at J, with 14 bases between. The DNA of the CDR3 is TGTGCCAGCAGCTTCGACAGAGATACGCAGCAGTACTTC. This codes for CASSFDRDTQQYF.

This chain uses TRBV7-9 with TRBJ2-1, with D possibly matching TRBD2 (6 bases). V lost 1 base and J lost 6, with 10 bases in between. The CDR3 has 14 residues. Germline CDR1 is SEHNR and CDR2 is FQNEAQ (reference sequence). The CDR3 loop is CASSLDGGVNEQFF. The CDR3, as DNA: TGTGCCAGCAGCTTAGATGGCGGGGTCAATGAGCAGTTCTTC.

The chain employs TRBV15 and TRBJ2-5, with D tentatively TRBD2 (5 bases). In germline, CDR1 is LNHNV, CDR2 YYDKDF (reference sequence). CDR3 length: 16 residues. V dropped 2 bases and J dropped 5 bases, with 18 bases sitting between them. The CDR3 region has the DNA TGTGCCACCAGCAGACCGCGGGCCCCCAGAGCGGAGACCCAGTACTTC. Protein product: CATSRPRAPRAETQYF.

Worth noting for this clone: The junction does not match germline at one end; this may be a read error. V is TRBV6-1 and J is TRBJ1-5; tentatively, D is TRBD1 (5 bases). The length of the CDR3 is 15 residues. From germline, CDR1 is MNHNS and CDR2 SASEGT. Here the CDR3 reads CASSEEGYSNQPQHF. Written as DNA, the CDR3 is TGTGCCAGCAGTGAAGAGGGGTATAGCAACCAGCCCCAGCATTTT.

V usage is TRBV6-2 or TRBV6-3 and J usage is TRBJ2-7; D perhaps matches TRBD1 (5 bases). This CDR3 has 14 residues. Germline loops: CDR1 MNHEY, CDR2 SVGEGT. Trimming took 6 bases from V and 0 from J, leaving 12 bases between them. The CDR3 nucleotides read TGTGCCAGCAGCACAGGACGTAGCTCCTACGAGCAGTACTTC. Its translation is CASSTGRSSYEQYF.